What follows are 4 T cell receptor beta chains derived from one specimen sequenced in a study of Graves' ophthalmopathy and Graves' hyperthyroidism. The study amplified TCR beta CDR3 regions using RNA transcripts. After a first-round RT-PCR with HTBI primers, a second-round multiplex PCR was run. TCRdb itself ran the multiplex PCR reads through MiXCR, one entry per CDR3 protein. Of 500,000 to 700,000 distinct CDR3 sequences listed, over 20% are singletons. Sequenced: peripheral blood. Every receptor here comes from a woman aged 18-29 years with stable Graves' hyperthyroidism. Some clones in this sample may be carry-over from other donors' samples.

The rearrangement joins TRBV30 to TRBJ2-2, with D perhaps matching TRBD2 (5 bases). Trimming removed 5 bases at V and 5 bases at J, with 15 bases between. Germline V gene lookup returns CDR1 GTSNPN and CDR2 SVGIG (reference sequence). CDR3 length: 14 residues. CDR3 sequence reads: CAWFGEGHTGELFF. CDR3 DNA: TGTGCCTGGTTCGGGGAAGGTCATACCGGGGAGCTGTTTTTT.

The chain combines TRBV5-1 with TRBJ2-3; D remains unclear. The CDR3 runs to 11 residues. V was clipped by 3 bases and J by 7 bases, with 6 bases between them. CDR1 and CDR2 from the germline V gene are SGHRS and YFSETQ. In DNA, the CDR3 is TGCGCCAGCAGCTGGGCCTATACGCAGTATTTT. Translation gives CASSWAYTQYF.

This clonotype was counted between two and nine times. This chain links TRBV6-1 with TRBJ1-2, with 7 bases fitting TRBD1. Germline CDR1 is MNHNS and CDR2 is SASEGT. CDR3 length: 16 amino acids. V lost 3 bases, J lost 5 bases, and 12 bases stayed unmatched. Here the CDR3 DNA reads TGTGCCAGCAGTGACGGGGGGCGGACAGGAAAATATGGCTACACCTTC. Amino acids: CASSDGGRTGKYGYTF.

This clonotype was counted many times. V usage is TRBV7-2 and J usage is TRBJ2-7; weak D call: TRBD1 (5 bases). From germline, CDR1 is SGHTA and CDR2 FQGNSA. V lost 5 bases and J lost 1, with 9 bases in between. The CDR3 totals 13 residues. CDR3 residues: CASSPRQSYEQYF. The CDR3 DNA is TGTGCCAGCAGCCCCCGACAGTCCTACGAGCAGTACTTC.